This T cell receptor beta chain was identified during a study of Ad26.COV2.S vaccination and SARS-CoV-2 variants. The table came from immunoSEQ multiplex PCR; TCRdb's copy has only in-frame clones and leaves some out. The table lists 410,000 or so clones, roughly 90% of them singletons. Deletions cut 2 bases from V and 1 base from J, with 9 bases between. In germline, CDR1 is SGHTS, CDR2 YDEGEE. CDR3 length: 14 residues. The treatment was: about 20 received Ad26.COV2.S at low or high dose, single or two shots; 5 received placebo; per-sample allocation not given. Following the first vaccine or placebo injection, samples were taken on day 63. Boston hosted the donor, who was an adult aged 18-55 years.

This sequence was found in a person between 18 and 65 years old who received the Ad26.COV2.S COVID-19 vaccine or a placebo. This sample comprised peripheral blood, obtained in a trial of Ad26.COV2.S vaccine versus placebo. The chain carries TRBV5-8 and TRBJ1-1; D gene ambiguous. In DNA, the CDR3 is TGTGCCAGCAGCTTTGTCCTCACGAACACTGAAGCTTTCTTT. Residues: CASSFVLTNTEAFF. The variable domain in full, completed from reference TRBV5-8 and TRBJ1-1, reads EAGVTQSPTHLIKTRGQQATLRCSPISGHTSVYWYQQALGLGLQFLLWYDEGEERNRGNFPPRFSGRQFPNYSSELNVNALELEDSALYLCASSFVLTNTEAFFGQGTRLTVV.